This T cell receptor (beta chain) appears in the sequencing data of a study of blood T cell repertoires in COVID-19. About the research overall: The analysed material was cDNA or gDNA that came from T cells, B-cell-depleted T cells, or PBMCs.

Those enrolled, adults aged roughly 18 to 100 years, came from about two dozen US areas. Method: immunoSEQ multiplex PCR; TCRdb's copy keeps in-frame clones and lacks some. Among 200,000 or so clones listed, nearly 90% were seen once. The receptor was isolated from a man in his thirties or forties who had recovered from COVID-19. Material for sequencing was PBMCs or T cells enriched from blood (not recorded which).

CDR3 DNA: TGTGCCAGCAGTTTACTCGAGAGCTCCTACAATGAGCAGTTCTTC. Translation: CASSLLESSYNEQFF. This chain connects TRBV28 to TRBJ2-1; D remains unclear. Between the trimmed V and J ends, which lost 2 bases and 0 bases, there was a span of 8 bases. The CDR3 spans 15 residues. Germline V lookup: CDR1 MDHEN, CDR2 SYDVKM.